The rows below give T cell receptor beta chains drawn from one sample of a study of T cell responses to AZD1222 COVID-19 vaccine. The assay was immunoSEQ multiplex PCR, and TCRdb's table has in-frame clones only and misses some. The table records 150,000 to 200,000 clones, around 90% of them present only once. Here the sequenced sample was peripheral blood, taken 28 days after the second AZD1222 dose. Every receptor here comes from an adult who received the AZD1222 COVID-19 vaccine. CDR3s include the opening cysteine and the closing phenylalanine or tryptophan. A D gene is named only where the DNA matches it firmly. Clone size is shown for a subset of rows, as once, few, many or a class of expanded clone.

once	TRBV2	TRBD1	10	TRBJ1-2	CAGTSGTGFF	TGTGCCGGAACTTCCGGGACAGGTTTCTTC
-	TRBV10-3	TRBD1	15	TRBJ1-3	CAVSRQGSEGNTIYF	TGTGCCGTGTCCCGACAGGGCTCGGAAGGAAACACCATATATTTT
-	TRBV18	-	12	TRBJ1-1	CASSPRVGEAFF	TGTGCCAGCTCACCAAGGGTGGGGGAAGCTTTCTTT
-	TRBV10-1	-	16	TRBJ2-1	CASSERTPSSYNEQFF	TGCGCCAGCAGTGAGCGGACTCCTAGCTCCTACAATGAGCAGTTCTTC
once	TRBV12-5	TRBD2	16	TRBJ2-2	CASGLAGGEGTGELFF	TGTGCTAGTGGTTTGGCGGGGGGTGAAGGGACCGGGGAGCTGTTTTTT
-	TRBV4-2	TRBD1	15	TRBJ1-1	CASSHRTGLNTEAFF	TGTGCCAGCAGCCATCGGACAGGGTTGAACACTGAAGCTTTCTTT
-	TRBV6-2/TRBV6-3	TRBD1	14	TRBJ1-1	CASSYGQGGTEAFF	TGTGCCAGCAGTTACGGACAGGGCGGAACTGAAGCTTTCTTT
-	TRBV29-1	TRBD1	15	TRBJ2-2	CSVVDRGKDTGELFF	TGCAGCGTTGTCGACAGGGGAAAGGACACCGGGGAGCTGTTTTTT
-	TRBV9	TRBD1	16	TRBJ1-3	CASSALYRGSGNTIYF	TGTGCCAGCAGCGCCCTATACAGGGGCTCTGGAAACACCATATATTTT
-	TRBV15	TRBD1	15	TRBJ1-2	CATSRDAGQVYGYTF	TGTGCCACCAGCAGAGATGCGGGACAGGTTTATGGCTACACCTTC
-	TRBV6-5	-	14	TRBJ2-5	CASSYDALGETQYF	TGTGCCAGCAGTTACGACGCCTTGGGGGAGACCCAGTACTTC
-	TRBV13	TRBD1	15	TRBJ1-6	CASSLGGGGKSPLHF	TGTGCCAGCAGCTTAGGAGGGGGCGGAAAGTCACCCCTCCACTTT
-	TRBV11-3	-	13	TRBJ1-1	CASSLGGDTEAFF	TGTGCCAGCAGCTTAGGAGGGGACACTGAAGCTTTCTTT
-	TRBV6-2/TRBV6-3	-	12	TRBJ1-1	CASSYVGAEAFF	TGTGCCAGCAGTTACGTCGGTGCTGAAGCTTTCTTT
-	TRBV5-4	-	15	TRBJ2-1	CASSTERSSYNEQFF	TGTGCCAGCAGCACAGAACGGAGCTCCTACAATGAGCAGTTCTTC
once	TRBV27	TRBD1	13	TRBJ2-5	CASKQGLGETQYF	TGTGCCAGCAAACAGGGGCTCGGAGAGACCCAGTACTTC
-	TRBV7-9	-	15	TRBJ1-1	CASSLIGFSNTEAFF	TGTGCCAGCAGCTTAATCGGGTTCTCGAACACTGAAGCTTTCTTT
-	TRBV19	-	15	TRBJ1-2	CASSIDQGVPEGYTF	TGTGCCAGTAGTATAGATCAAGGGGTTCCGGAGGGCTACACCTTC
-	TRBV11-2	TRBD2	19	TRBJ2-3	CASSPLRPLAGASTDTQYF	TGTGCCAGCAGCCCTCTACGGCCGCTAGCGGGGGCAAGCACAGATACGCAGTATTTT
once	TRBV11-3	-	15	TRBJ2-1	CASSLESSSYNEQFF	TGTGCCAGCAGCCTGGAATCCAGCTCCTACAATGAGCAGTTCTTC
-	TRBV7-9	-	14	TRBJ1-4	CASSLGQANEKLFF	TGTGCCAGCAGCTTAGGACAGGCTAATGAAAAACTGTTTTTT
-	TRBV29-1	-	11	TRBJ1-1	CSVHRNTEAFF	TGCAGCGTACACAGGAACACTGAAGCTTTCTTT